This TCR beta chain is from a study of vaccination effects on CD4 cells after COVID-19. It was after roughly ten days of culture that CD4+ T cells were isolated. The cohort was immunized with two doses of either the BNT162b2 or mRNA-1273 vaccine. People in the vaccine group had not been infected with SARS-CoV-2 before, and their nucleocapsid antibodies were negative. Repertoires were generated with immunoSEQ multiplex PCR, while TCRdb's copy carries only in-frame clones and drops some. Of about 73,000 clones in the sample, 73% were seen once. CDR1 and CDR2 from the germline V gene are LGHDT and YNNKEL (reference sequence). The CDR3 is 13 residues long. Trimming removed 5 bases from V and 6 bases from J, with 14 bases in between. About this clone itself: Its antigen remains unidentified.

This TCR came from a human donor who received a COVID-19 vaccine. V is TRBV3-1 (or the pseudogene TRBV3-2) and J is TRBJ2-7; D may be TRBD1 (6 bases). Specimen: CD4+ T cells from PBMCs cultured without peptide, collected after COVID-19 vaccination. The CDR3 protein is CASSSRGKSEQYV. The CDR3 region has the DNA TGTGCCAGCAGCTCAAGGGGGAAAAGCGAGCAGTACGTC.